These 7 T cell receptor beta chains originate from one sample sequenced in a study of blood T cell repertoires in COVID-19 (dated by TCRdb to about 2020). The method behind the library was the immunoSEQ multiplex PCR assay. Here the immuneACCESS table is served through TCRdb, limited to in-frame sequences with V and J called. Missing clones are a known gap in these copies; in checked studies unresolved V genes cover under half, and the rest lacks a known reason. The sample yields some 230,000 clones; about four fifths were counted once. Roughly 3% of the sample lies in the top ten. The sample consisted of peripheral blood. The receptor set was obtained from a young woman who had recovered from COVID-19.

The CDR3 nucleotides read TGCGCCAGCAGCCAAGGTCTAGCGGGAGTGGGCTATGAGCAGTTCTTC. Its translation is CASSQGLAGVGYEQFF. The chain employs TRBV4-1 and TRBJ2-1, with TRBD2 identical over 10 bases. Germline V gene data show CDR1 as MGHRA and CDR2 as YSYEKL. V lost 1 base and J lost 8; bases outside the gene matches: 8. The CDR3 runs to 16 residues.

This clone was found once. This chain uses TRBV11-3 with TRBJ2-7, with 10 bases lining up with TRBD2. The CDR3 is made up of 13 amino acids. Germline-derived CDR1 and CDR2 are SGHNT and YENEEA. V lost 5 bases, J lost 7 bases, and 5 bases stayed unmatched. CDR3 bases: TGTGCCAGCAGCCCCGATAGCGGGAGGGAGCAGTACTTC. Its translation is CASSPDSGREQYF.

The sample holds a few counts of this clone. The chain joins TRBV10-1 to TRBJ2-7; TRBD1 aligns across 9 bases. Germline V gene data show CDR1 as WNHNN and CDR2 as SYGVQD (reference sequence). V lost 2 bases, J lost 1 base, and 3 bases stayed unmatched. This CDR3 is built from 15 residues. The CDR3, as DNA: TGCGCCAGCAGTGAGGGGACAGGGATTTCCTACGAGCAGTACTTC. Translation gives CASSEGTGISYEQYF.

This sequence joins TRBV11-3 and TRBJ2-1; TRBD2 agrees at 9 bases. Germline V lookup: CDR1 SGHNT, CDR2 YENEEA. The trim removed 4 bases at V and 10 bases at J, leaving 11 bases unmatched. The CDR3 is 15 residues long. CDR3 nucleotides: TGTGCCAGCAGCTCGGCAGCGGGAGGAGGAAACGAGCAGTTCTTC. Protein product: CASSSAAGGGNEQFF.

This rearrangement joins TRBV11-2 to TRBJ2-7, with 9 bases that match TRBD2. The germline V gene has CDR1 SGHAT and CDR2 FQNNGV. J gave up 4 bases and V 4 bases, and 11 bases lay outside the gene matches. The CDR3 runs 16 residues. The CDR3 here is CASSSRAGGFIYEQYF. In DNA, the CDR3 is TGTGCCAGCAGCTCGAGAGCGGGAGGTTTCATTTACGAGCAGTACTTC.

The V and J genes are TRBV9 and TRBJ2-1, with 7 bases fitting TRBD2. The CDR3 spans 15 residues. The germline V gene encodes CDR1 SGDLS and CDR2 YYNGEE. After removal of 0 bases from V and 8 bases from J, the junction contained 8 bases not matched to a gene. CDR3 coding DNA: TGTGCCAGCAGCGTAGGGACGGGAGGACGGGATGAGCAGTTCTTC. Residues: CASSVGTGGRDEQFF. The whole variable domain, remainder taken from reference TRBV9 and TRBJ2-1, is DSGVTQTPKHLITATGQRVTLRCSPRSGDLSVYWYQQSLDQGLQFLIQYYNGEERAKGNILERFSAQQFPDLHSELNLSSLELGDSALYFCASSVGTGGRDEQFFGPGTRLTVL.

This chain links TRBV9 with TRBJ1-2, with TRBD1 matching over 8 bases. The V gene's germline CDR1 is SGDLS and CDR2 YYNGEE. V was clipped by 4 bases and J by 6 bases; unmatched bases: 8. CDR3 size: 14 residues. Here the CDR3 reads CASSPRRTGHGYTF. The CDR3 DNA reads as TGTGCCAGCAGCCCCCGACGGACAGGGCATGGCTACACCTTC.